This TCR beta chain stems from a study of cytomegalovirus exposure and HLA in healthy donors. Study findings and constraints: The authors considered a cluster of highly shared sequence variants likely to be a sequencing artifact. A later analysis reportedly found that, within productive TCRs, an Asian-associated ancestry cluster had fewer N-insertions than the mean observed across the approximately 600 donors.

The PCR had 60 Vbeta and 13 Jbeta primers. TCRdb's table, derived via immunoSEQ multiplex PCR, lists solely in-frame clones and lacks some. The sample holds about 83,000 clones, approximately 75% seen once. The V gene's germline CDR1 is SGHDN and CDR2 FVKESK. The V and J ends lost 1 base and 10 bases respectively, with 11 bases between them. The CDR3 consists of 14 residues. Of note for this clone: What it recognizes is unknown.

The chain couples TRBV14 to TRBJ1-6, with D perhaps TRBD1 (5 bases). The TCR sequence derives from a man in his sixties in good health and CMV-seronegative. Sequencing was done on a sample of PBMCs. The CDR3 DNA sequence: TGTGCCAGCAGCCAAGTCCAGGGAATGTCACCCCTCCACTTT. Translation gives CASSQVQGMSPLHF. Looking up the rest from reference TRBV14 and TRBJ1-6 gives the full variable domain: EAGVTQFPSHSVIEKGQTVTLRCDPISGHDNLYWYRRVMGKEIKFLLHFVKESKQDESGMPNNRFLAERTGGTYSTLKVQPAELEDSGVYFCASSQVQGMSPLHFGNGTRLTVT.